The 10 T cell receptor beta chains below were found in one sample sequenced in a study of blood T cell repertoires in COVID-19. The data were produced by immunoSEQ multiplex PCR, yet TCRdb's version contains in-frame clones alone and is incomplete. The sample holds about 55,000 clones, roughly 85% seen once. Sequences were obtained from peripheral blood. The receptors originated from a human donor in a cohort sampled during active COVID-19.

The genes are TRBV7-3 and TRBJ2-7; tentative D call: TRBD2 (6 bases). Germline-derived CDR1 and CDR2 are SGHTA and FQGTGA. CDR3 length: 15 residues. The V gene lost 1 base and the J gene lost 4 bases, with 14 bases spanning the gap. CDR3 DNA sequence: TGTGCCAGCAGCTTAAGGGGCGGGATCCTTTACGAGCAGTACTTC. It codes for CASSLRGGILYEQYF.

The V call is TRBV6-5, the J call TRBJ2-1, with 8 bases matching TRBD1. The J segment lost 6 bases and the V segment lost 5 bases, leaving 9 bases of the junction unmatched. Per germline, CDR1 MNHEY and CDR2 SVGAGI. The CDR3 is 15 amino acids. This CDR3 reads CASSLGQDGVNEQFF. CDR3 nucleotides: TGTGCCAGCAGTCTGGGACAGGATGGAGTCAATGAGCAGTTCTTC.

The count of this clone is one. The chain uses TRBV30 and TRBJ1-5; 8 bases are a match to TRBD1. CDR1 and CDR2 (germline): GTSNPN, SVGIG (reference sequence). CDR3 size: 13 residues. The J segment lost 7 bases and the V segment lost 2 bases, leaving 4 bases of the junction unmatched. The CDR3 bases are TGTGCCTGGAGTAGGACAGGGCGCCAGCCCCAGCATTTT. This sequence encodes CAWSRTGRQPQHF.

This chain uses TRBV6-2 or TRBV6-3 with TRBJ2-5; D is perhaps TRBD1 (5 bases). CDR1 is MNHEY and CDR2 is SVGEGT in the germline V gene. The CDR3 runs 14 residues. V was cut by 1 base and J by 5 bases, with 11 bases left in between. This CDR3 is CASSYLGPQETQYF. As DNA, the CDR3 is TGTGCCAGCAGTTACTTGGGGCCGCAGGAGACCCAGTACTTC.

This clone was observed a few times. The chain is built from TRBV7-2 and TRBJ1-6; no firm D call. Trimming cost V 1 base and J 11 bases, with 6 bases left between them. CDR1 and CDR2 (germline): SGHTA, FQGNSA. This CDR3 comprises 12 residues. CDR3 region: CASSLGHPPLHF. For the CDR3, the DNA is TGTGCCAGCAGCTTAGGGCATCCACCCCTCCACTTT.

This clone was observed a single time. This sequence joins TRBV4-2 and TRBJ2-7, with a weak D call TRBD2 (6 bases). This CDR3 is 15 amino acids long. The V end was cut by 4 bases, the J end by 2 bases, with 15 bases between. Germline CDR1 and CDR2: LGHNA and YNFKEQ. The DNA of the CDR3 is TGTGCCAGCAGCCGGGGAGGCTTGATCACCTACGAGCAGTACTTC. Encoded protein: CASSRGGLITYEQYF.

The chain is built from TRBV29-1 and TRBJ2-7, with 7 bases matching TRBD1. V was pared by 5 bases and J by 1 base, with 5 bases of the junction left unmatched. The germline V gene encodes CDR1 SQVTM and CDR2 ANQGSEA. This CDR3 has 13 amino acids. The CDR3 DNA is TGCAGCGTTCTACCGGGACAGTCCTACGAGCAGTACTTC. The encoded protein is CSVLPGQSYEQYF.

This chain joins TRBV5-1 and TRBJ2-1; 9 bases line up with TRBD2. CDR1 is SGHRS, CDR2 YFSETQ, per germline. The CDR3 is 14 residues long. V was clipped by 3 bases and J by 8 bases; unmatched bases: 6. The CDR3 protein is CASSYAGGLDEQFF. The CDR3 region has the DNA TGCGCCAGCAGCTACGCGGGAGGGTTGGATGAGCAGTTCTTC.

The chain combines TRBV19 with TRBJ2-7; 8 bases fit TRBD1. The ends lost 9 bases at V and 1 base at J; junction bases unmatched: 8. There are 14 residues in the CDR3. Germline CDR1 is LNHDA and CDR2 is SQIVND (reference sequence). CDR3 bases: TGTGCCAGCCTTGGACAGGGCCGTTCCTACGAGCAGTACTTC. Translating it yields CASLGQGRSYEQYF.

The chain recombines TRBV7-9 with TRBJ2-1; the match to TRBD1 covers 7 bases. The germline gives CDR1 SEHNR, CDR2 FQNEAQ (reference sequence). The CDR3 runs 14 residues. V was pared by 2 bases and J by 7 bases, with 5 bases of the junction left unmatched. This CDR3 reads CASSLRLQGNEQFF. The DNA of the CDR3 is TGTGCCAGCAGCTTAAGGCTACAGGGGAATGAGCAGTTCTTC.